A single sample is the source of the 25 T cell receptor beta chains below, sequenced in a study of blood T cells in healthy people across ages. Alongside a J-beta primer mix, a sample-barcoded 5' primer served in a second PCR lasting roughly 7 to 12 cycles. TCRdb independently ran MiXCR on the 5' RACE reads; one entry per CDR3 protein. Seen here are about 640,000 distinct CDR3 sequences, around 31% observed once, and the top ten hold roughly 14%. Sequenced input: blood. These receptors were taken from a woman of 80 years or more in good health.

This clonotype showed up just a few times. The V and J genes are TRBV5-6 and TRBJ1-5; weak D call: TRBD1 (6 bases). CDR1 and CDR2 (germline): SGHDT, YYEEEE. The V gene lost 4 bases and the J gene lost 5 bases, with 13 bases spanning the gap. The CDR3 has 14 amino acids. In nucleotides, the CDR3 is TGTGCCAGCAGCGCAATAACAGGGCATCAGCCCCAGCATTTT. Protein: CASSAITGHQPQHF.

In its sample, this clonotype was seen a few times. The gene calls are TRBV9 and TRBJ2-3; D gene unclear. Trimming took 0 bases from V and 2 from J, leaving 10 bases between them. This CDR3 region has 15 residues. Per germline, CDR1 SGDLS and CDR2 YYNGEE. CDR3 in DNA: TGTGCCAGCAGCGTAGAAGGTAGTTCCACAGATACGCAGTATTTT. Its protein product is CASSVEGSSTDTQYF.

Regarding this clonotype: A junction end diverges from the germline sequence, so it may reflect a read error. V is TRBV20-1 and J is TRBJ2-1, with TRBD2 matching over 10 bases. CDR1 is DFQATT and CDR2 is SNEGSKA in the germline V gene (reference sequence). This CDR3 is built from 15 residues. CDR3 residues: CSASRERGGNHEQVF. CDR3 DNA sequence: TGCAGTGCTAGTAGGGAGCGGGGGGGCAACCATGAGCAGGTCTTC.

V gene TRBV29-1 combines with J gene TRBJ2-7, with D tentatively TRBD2 (5 bases). The end of the DNA fits TRBJ2-5 better, so the J call may be wrong. In germline, CDR1 is SQVTM, CDR2 ANQGSEA. This CDR3 contains 12 residues. The CDR3 sequence is CSMVRTGETQYF. DNA for the CDR3: TGCAGCATGGTGCGCACGGGGGAGACCCAGTACTTC.

This clonotype was recorded many times. This chain connects TRBV7-2 to TRBJ2-2; TRBD2 aligns across 11 bases. V shed 4 bases, J shed 4 bases, and the junction held 2 bases outside the gene matches. The CDR3 is 15 residues long. The germline gives CDR1 SGHTA, CDR2 FQGNSA. DNA for the CDR3: TGTGCCAGCAGCTCGGGACTAGCGGCCACCGGGGAGCTGTTTTTT. Residues: CASSSGLAATGELFF.

This clonotype was detected only a few times. The chain couples TRBV12-3 or TRBV12-4 to TRBJ1-1, with D uncertain. There are 13 residues in the CDR3. Between the trimmed V and J ends, which lost 5 bases and 6 bases, there was a span of 13 bases. Here the CDR3 reads CASSPTQRSEAFF. DNA for the CDR3: TGTGCCAGCAGTCCGACCCAGAGGTCTGAAGCTTTCTTT.

V usage is TRBV6-5 and J usage is TRBJ1-2; D remains unclear. Trimming left V 5 bases short and J 4 bases short, with 17 bases between. This CDR3 region has 15 residues. Germline V gene data show CDR1 as MNHEY and CDR2 as SVGAGI. CDR3 bases: TGTGCCAGCAGTCCGCAGCGGATAGCCTTCTATGGCTACACCTTC. Residues: CASSPQRIAFYGYTF.

The CDR3 sequence is CASSLQHNSPLHF. CDR3 in DNA: TGCGCCAGCAGCTTGCAACATAATTCACCCCTCCACTTT. The chain recombines TRBV5-1 with TRBJ1-6; unclear D gene. V lost 1 base and J lost 5, with 4 bases in between. The germline V gene has CDR1 SGHRS and CDR2 YFSETQ. CDR3 length: 13 amino acids.

This clonotype was found many times. This rearrangement joins TRBV20-1 to TRBJ2-7; D is perhaps TRBD1 (5 bases). This CDR3 has 15 residues. Per the germline V gene, CDR1 is DFQATT and CDR2 is SNEGSKA (reference sequence). V shed 0 bases and J shed 1 base, with 13 bases lying between them. CDR3 bases: TGCAGTGCTAGAGATGGGGCTGTCCATTCCTACGAGCAGTACTTC. Its translation: CSARDGAVHSYEQYF.

The genes are TRBV12-3 or TRBV12-4 and TRBJ2-5; TRBD1 or TRBD2 may be the D gene (6 bases each). Trimming cost V 2 bases and J 3 bases, with 10 bases left between them. The CDR3 extends over 14 amino acids. CDR3 bases: TGTGCCAGCAGTTTAAGGGGGACTGAAGAGACCCAGTACTTC. Amino acid sequence: CASSLRGTEETQYF.

This clonotype was seen ten or more times. The chain has TRBV24-1 and TRBJ2-1; 11 bases align to TRBD1. The CDR3 spans 17 residues. With V trimmed by 0 bases and J by 2 bases, 2 bases remained unmatched. Looked up from germline, CDR1 is KGHDR and CDR2 is SFDVKD. DNA of the CDR3: TGTGCCACCAGTGATTTGGTGGGACAGGGGGCCTACAATGAGCAGTTCTTC. It yields the protein CATSDLVGQGAYNEQFF.

A word on this clonotype: This may be a read error: a much more frequent sequence differs by one nucleotide. The chain carries TRBV4-2 and TRBJ2-1; unclear D gene. Trimming took off 0 bases at V and 6 bases at J, with 6 bases between the two ends. CDR3 length: 13 residues. CDR1 LGHNA and CDR2 YNFKEQ come from the germline V gene. This chain's CDR3 is CASSQESCNEQFF. In DNA form, the CDR3 reads TGTGCCAGCAGCCAAGAGAGTTGCAATGAGCAGTTCTTC.

With respect to this clonotype: Possible read error: a much larger clone is one base away. The chain employs TRBV27 and TRBJ2-1; weak D call: TRBD2 (7 bases). V lost 11 bases, J lost 7 bases, and 21 bases lay in between. This CDR3 contains 14 residues. Germline CDR1 reads MNHEY; CDR2 reads SMNVEV (reference sequence). CDR3 sequence (DNA): TGTGCCGGCACCCCGTCGGGGGGCTGGAATGAGCAGTTCTTC. This encodes CAGTPSGGWNEQFF.

V usage is TRBV20-1 and J usage is TRBJ2-1; D is possibly TRBD2 (6 bases). This CDR3 spans 15 amino acids. The V end was cut by 2 bases, the J end by 2 bases, with 13 bases between. CDR1 DFQATT and CDR2 SNEGSKA come from the germline V gene (reference sequence). CDR3 in amino acids: CSARPGTGAYNEQFF. As DNA, the CDR3 is TGCAGTGCTAGACCCGGGACTGGGGCCTACAATGAGCAGTTCTTC.

Ten or more counts support this clonotype. This chain joins TRBV20-1 and TRBJ2-7, with D unresolved. Between the trimmed V and J ends, which lost 3 bases and 0 bases, there was a span of 12 bases. CDR1 is DFQATT, CDR2 SNEGSKA, per germline (reference sequence). There are 14 residues in the CDR3. The CDR3 coding sequence is TGCAGTGCTAGGCCATCTGCAACCTCCTACGAGCAGTACTTC. Translated: CSARPSATSYEQYF.

This chain connects TRBV7-2 to TRBJ1-2; no clear D gene. The CDR3 length is 16 residues. Trimming left V 0 bases short and J 8 bases short, with 19 bases between. Germline V CDR1 and CDR2: SGHTA, FQGNSA. As DNA, the CDR3 is TGTGCCAGCAGCTTAGCCACAGCATCCTCGTGCGGGGGCTACACCTTC. Translated, it gives CASSLATASSCGGYTF.

This clonotype occurred a few times. This chain uses TRBV19 with TRBJ2-3; 7 nucleotides match TRBD1. This CDR3 comprises 13 residues. J gave up 7 bases and V 10 bases, and 11 bases lay outside the gene matches. CDR1 is LNHDA and CDR2 is SQIVND in the germline V gene (reference sequence). CDR3 nucleotides: TGTGCCACCAGACAGGGCGAGAGGAATACGCAGTATTTT. Residues: CATRQGERNTQYF. Full variable domain (missing parts from reference TRBV19 and TRBJ2-3): DGGITQSPKYLFRKEGQNVTLSCEQNLNHDAMYWYRQDPGQGLRLIYYSQIVNDFQKGDIAEGYSVSREKKESFPLTVTSAQKNPTAFYLCATRQGERNTQYFGPGTRLTVL.

This clonotype has at least ten counts. The chain employs TRBV11-2 and TRBJ2-7; D uncertain. The length of the CDR3 is 15 residues. The V gene's germline CDR1 is SGHAT and CDR2 FQNNGV. The ends were cut back, 5 bases at V and 0 bases at J, with 14 bases in the middle. The CDR3, as DNA: TGTGCCAGCAGCGCCTGGGGTGTGGGCTCCTACGAGCAGTACTTC. This gives the protein CASSAWGVGSYEQYF.

This clonotype was seen many times. This sequence joins TRBV15 and TRBJ1-2, with D uncertain. V was pared by 4 bases and J by 4 bases, with 10 bases between. The V gene's germline CDR1 is LNHNV and CDR2 YYDKDF (reference sequence). This CDR3 comprises 13 residues. The CDR3 spells CATSNGGTYGYTF. As DNA, the CDR3 is TGTGCCACCAGCAACGGCGGTACCTATGGCTACACCTTC.

This clonotype was recorded many times. CDR3 DNA sequence: TGTGCCAGCAGTAACCGACAGGGTGTGAAGACCCAGTACTTC. Residues: CASSNRQGVKTQYF. The chain couples TRBV2 to TRBJ2-5; TRBD1 matches 7 bases. J gave up 6 bases and V 5 bases, and 9 bases lay outside the gene matches. The CDR3 spans 14 residues. The germline V gene encodes CDR1 SNHLY and CDR2 FYNNEI. Based on the CDR3 plus reference TRBV2 and TRBJ2-5, the full variable domain is EPEVTQTPSHQVTQMGQEVILRCVPISNHLYFYWYRQILGQKVEFLVSFYNNEISEKSEIFDDQFSVERPDGSNFTLKIRSTKLEDSAMYFCASSNRQGVKTQYFGPGTRLLVL.

The J gene is TRBJ2-2, the V gene TRBV6-5; D is uncertain. CDR1 is MNHEY and CDR2 is SVGAGI in the germline V gene. The CDR3 runs to 13 residues. V was shortened by 5 bases and J by 4 bases, with 8 bases between the two germline ends. The CDR3 sequence: CASSRRFTGELFF. The CDR3 DNA reads as TGTGCCAGCAGTCGGCGTTTCACCGGGGAGCTGTTTTTT.

In its sample, this clonotype was seen many times. The rearrangement links TRBV2 to TRBJ2-5; no clear D. Trimming took off 4 bases at V and 3 bases at J, with 12 bases between the two ends. CDR1 is SNHLY, CDR2 FYNNEI, per germline. The CDR3 extends over 14 amino acids. The CDR3 loop reads CASSVLGSKETQYF. CDR3 bases: TGTGCCAGCAGTGTATTGGGATCGAAAGAGACCCAGTACTTC.

This chain joins TRBV7-2 and TRBJ2-5; 9 nucleotides align to TRBD1. The J call is doubtful: the DNA matches TRBJ2-7 better. Germline V lookup: CDR1 SGHTA, CDR2 FQGNSA. The CDR3 runs to 15 residues. Here the CDR3 reads CASSTQGQGPYEQYF. CDR3 sequence (DNA): TGTGCCAGCAGCACACAGGGACAGGGTCCCTACGAGCAGTACTTC.

This clonotype was seen at least ten times. J is TRBJ2-3 and V is TRBV12-3 or TRBV12-4; 10 nucleotides line up with TRBD2. CDR3 length: 14 residues. V lost 6 bases and J lost 10; bases outside the gene matches: 10. The CDR3 coding sequence is TGTGCCAGCAGAGGGAGCGGGGGGGCCTTGGCGCAGTATTTT. Translating gives CASRGSGGALAQYF.

This clonotype was seen many times. The chain uses TRBV2 and TRBJ1-6; 8 bases are shared with TRBD1. V gave up 6 bases and J gave up 7 bases; unmatched junction bases: 8. The CDR3 runs 15 residues. CDR1 and CDR2 from the germline V gene are SNHLY and FYNNEI. CDR3: CASSHTGGGNSPLHF. The CDR3 DNA follows: TGTGCCAGCAGCCATACAGGGGGAGGAAATTCACCCCTCCACTTT.